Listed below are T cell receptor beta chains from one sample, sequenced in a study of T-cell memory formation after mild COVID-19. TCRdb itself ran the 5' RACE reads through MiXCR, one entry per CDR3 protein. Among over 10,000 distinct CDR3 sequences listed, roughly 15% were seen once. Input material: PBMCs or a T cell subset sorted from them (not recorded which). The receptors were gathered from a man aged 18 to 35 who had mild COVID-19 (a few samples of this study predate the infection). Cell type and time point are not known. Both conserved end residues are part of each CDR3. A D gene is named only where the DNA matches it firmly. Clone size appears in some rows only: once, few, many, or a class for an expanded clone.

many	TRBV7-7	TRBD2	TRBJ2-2	CASSLGGANTGELFF	TGTGCTAGCAGCCTGGGGGGGGCGAACACCGGGGAGCTGTTTTTT
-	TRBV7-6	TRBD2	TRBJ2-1	CASSWGLVFPYNEQFF	TGTGCCAGCAGCTGGGGACTAGTATTCCCCTACAATGAGCAGTTCTTC
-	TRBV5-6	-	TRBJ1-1	CASRGDTEAFF	TGTGCCAGCAGGGGAGACACTGAAGCTTTCTTT
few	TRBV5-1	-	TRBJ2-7	CASSHRTASYEQYF	TGCGCCAGCAGCCACAGGACGGCCTCCTACGAGCAGTACTTC
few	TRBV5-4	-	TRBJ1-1	CASSQNSQGRDTEAFF	TGTGCCAGCAGCCAAAACTCACAGGGAAGGGACACTGAAGCTTTCTTT
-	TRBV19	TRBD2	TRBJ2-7	CASGTSGSFHEQYF	TGTGCCAGCGGAACTAGCGGGAGTTTCCACGAGCAGTACTTC
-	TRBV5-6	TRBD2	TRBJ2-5	CASRRPGGETQYF	TGTGCCAGCAGGCGGCCGGGGGGAGAGACCCAGTACTTC
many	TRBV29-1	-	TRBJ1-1	CSVPLRGEAFF	TGCAGCGTCCCCCTACGGGGTGAAGCTTTCTTT
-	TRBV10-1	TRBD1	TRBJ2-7	CASSVSAGQGSYEQYF	TGCGCCAGCAGTGTGTCCGCGGGACAGGGATCCTACGAGCAGTACTTC
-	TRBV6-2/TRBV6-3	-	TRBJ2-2	CASNHGIFTGELFF	TGTGCCAGCAATCACGGGATTTTCACCGGGGAGCTGTTTTTT
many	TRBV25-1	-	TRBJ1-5	CASSEWFSGEPQHF	TGTGCCAGCAGTGAATGGTTCTCAGGTGAGCCCCAGCATTTT
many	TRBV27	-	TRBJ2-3	CASSLWLPQGTDTQYF	TGTGCCAGCAGTTTATGGTTACCTCAGGGAACAGATACGCAGTATTTT
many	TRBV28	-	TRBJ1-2	CASSFPTPTYGYTF	TGTGCCAGCAGTTTTCCCACCCCCACTTATGGCTACACCTTC
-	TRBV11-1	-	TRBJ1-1	CASSFADPNTEAFF	TGTGCCAGCAGCTTTGCAGACCCGAACACTGAAGCTTTCTTT
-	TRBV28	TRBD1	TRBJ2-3	CASIPRGTGDISNTDTQYF	TGTGCCAGCATCCCCCGGGGGACAGGGGACATTAGCAACACAGATACGCAGTATTTT
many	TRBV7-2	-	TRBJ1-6	CASSPYMAHSPLHF	TGTGCCAGCAGCCCATACATGGCCCATTCACCCCTCCACTTT
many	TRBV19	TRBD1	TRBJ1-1	CASSTQGQGYTEAFF	TGTGCCAGCTCAACCCAAGGACAGGGGTATACTGAAGCTTTCTTT
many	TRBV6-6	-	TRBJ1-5	CASSLLEGYQPQHF	TGTGCCAGCAGTTTGTTGGAGGGATATCAGCCCCAGCATTTT
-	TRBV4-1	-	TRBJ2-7	CASSRGAGTAYEQYF	TGCGCCAGCTCCAGGGGGGCAGGGACGGCCTACGAGCAGTACTTC
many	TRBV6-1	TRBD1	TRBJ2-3	CASSEFVGRAGGADTQYF	TGTGCCAGCAGTGAATTCGTCGGTAGGGCAGGGGGCGCAGATACGCAGTATTTT
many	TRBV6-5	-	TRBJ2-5	CASSYKEANSGQETQYF	TGTGCCAGCAGTTACAAGGAGGCTAACAGCGGGCAAGAGACCCAGTACTTC
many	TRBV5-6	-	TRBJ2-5	CASSLTSFETQYF	TGTGCCAGCAGCTTGACTAGCTTCGAGACCCAGTACTTC
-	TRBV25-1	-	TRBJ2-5	CASTALSDQETQYF	TGTGCCAGCACCGCGTTATCGGATCAAGAGACCCAGTACTTC
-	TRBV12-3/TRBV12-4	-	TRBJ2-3	CASRLQWETDTQYF	TGTGCCAGCAGATTGCAGTGGGAGACAGATACGCAGTATTTT
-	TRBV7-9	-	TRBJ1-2	CASSSRPRYGYTF	TGTGCCAGCAGCTCAAGGCCCCGATATGGCTACACCTTC
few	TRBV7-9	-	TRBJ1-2	CASSPSGVNYGYTF	TGTGCCAGCAGCCCGTCAGGAGTCAACTATGGCTACACCTTC
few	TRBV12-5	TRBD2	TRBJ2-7	CASGLVSASGGSYEQYF	TGTGCTAGTGGTTTGGTATCGGCTAGCGGGGGGAGTTACGAGCAGTACTTC
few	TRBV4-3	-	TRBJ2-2	CASSGWGVGTGELFF	TGCGCCAGCAGCGGGTGGGGAGTGGGCACCGGGGAGCTGTTTTTT
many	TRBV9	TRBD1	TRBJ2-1	CASSGGQGVYNEQFF	TGTGCCAGCAGCGGCGGACAGGGGGTCTACAATGAGCAGTTCTTC
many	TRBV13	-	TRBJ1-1	CASSLGLRGTEAFF	TGTGCCAGCAGCTTAGGCCTAAGGGGGACTGAAGCTTTCTTT
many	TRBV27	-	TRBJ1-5	CASSLLGQPQHF	TGTGCCAGCAGTTTATTGGGTCAGCCCCAGCATTTT
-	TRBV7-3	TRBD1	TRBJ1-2	CASSLDRGRDYGYTF	TGTGCCAGCAGCCTCGACAGGGGGCGCGACTATGGCTACACCTTC
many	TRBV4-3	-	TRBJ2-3	CASSQDGPESTDTQYF	TGCGCCAGCAGCCAAGACGGGCCGGAAAGCACAGATACGCAGTATTTT
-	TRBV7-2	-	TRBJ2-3	CASSYPVGADTQYF	TGTGCCAGCAGTTACCCTGTCGGGGCAGATACGCAGTATTTT
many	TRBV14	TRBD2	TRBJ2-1	CASSTTSGGSGNNEQFF	TGTGCCAGCAGCACGACTAGCGGGGGTAGTGGGAACAATGAGCAGTTCTTC
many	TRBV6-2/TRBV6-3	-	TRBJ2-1	CASSYFNHEQFF	TGTGCCAGCAGTTACTTCAACCATGAGCAGTTCTTC
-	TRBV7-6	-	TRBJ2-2	CASTWGANTGELFF	TGTGCCAGCACCTGGGGGGCGAACACCGGGGAGCTGTTTTTT
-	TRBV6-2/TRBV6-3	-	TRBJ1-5	CASSYPTVINQPQHF	TGTGCCAGCAGTTACCCGACAGTGATAAATCAGCCCCAGCATTTT
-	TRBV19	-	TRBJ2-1	CASSTNFRPYNEQFF	TGTGCCAGTAGTACGAATTTCCGCCCCTACAATGAGCAGTTCTTC
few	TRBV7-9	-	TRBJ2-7	CASSSYSDSSYEQYF	TGTGCCAGCAGCTCTTATTCAGACAGTTCCTACGAGCAGTACTTC
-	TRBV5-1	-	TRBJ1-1	CASSLVGVGNTEAFF	TGCGCCAGCAGCTTGGTCGGGGTCGGGAACACTGAAGCTTTCTTT
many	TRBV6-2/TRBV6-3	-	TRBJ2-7	CASSIGGGLSYEQYF	TGTGCCAGCAGTATCGGCGGGGGCCTCTCCTACGAGCAGTACTTC
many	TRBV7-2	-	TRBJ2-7	CASSAGHPTSEQYF	TGTGCCAGCAGCGCGGGACACCCGACCTCCGAGCAGTACTTC
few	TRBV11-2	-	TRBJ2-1	CASTDPERSYNEQFF	TGTGCCAGCACCGACCCAGAAAGGAGCTACAATGAGCAGTTCTTC
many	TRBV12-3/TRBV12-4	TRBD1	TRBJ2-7	CASSEMGTGAYEQYF	TGTGCCAGCAGTGAGATGGGGACAGGAGCCTACGAGCAGTACTTC
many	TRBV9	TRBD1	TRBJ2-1	CASSSSTGYEQFF	TGTGCCAGCAGCTCCTCGACAGGGTATGAGCAGTTCTTC
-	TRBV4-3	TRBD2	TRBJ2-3	CASSQVGGEGPTDTQYF	TGCGCCAGCAGCCAAGTTGGGGGGGAGGGACCCACAGATACGCAGTATTTT
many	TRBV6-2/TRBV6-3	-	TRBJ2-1	CASSYSPIEQFF	TGTGCCAGCAGTTACTCGCCGATTGAGCAGTTCTTC
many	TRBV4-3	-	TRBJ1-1	CASSHDDWGSDTEAFF	TGCGCCAGCAGCCATGACGATTGGGGTTCGGACACTGAAGCTTTCTTT
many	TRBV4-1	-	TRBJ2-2	CASSQTSGTRNTGELFF	TGCGCCAGCAGCCAAACGTCCGGGACAAGAAACACCGGGGAGCTGTTTTTT
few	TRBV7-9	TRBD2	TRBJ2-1	CASSPGLAVNEQFF	TGTGCCAGCAGCCCGGGACTAGCGGTCAATGAGCAGTTCTTC
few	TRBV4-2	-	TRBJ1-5	CASSQEDLSNQPQHF	TGTGCCAGCAGCCAAGAGGACCTTAGCAATCAGCCCCAGCATTTT
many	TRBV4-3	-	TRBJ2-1	CASSQDPEGYNEQFF	TGCGCCAGCAGCCAAGATCCGGAAGGCTACAATGAGCAGTTCTTC
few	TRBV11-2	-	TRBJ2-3	CASSLRPTTDTQYF	TGTGCCAGCAGCTTAAGACCCACCACAGATACGCAGTATTTT
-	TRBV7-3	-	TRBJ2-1	CASSLDVSGTFNEQFF	TGTGCCAGCAGCTTAGACGTGTCCGGGACATTCAATGAGCAGTTCTTC
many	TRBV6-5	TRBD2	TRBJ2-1	CASSQGTSRGNEQFF	TGTGCCAGCAGTCAAGGGACTAGTCGAGGGAATGAGCAGTTCTTC